This record looks at one T cell receptor (beta chain) sequence and its context. All CD4+ cells other than CD45RA+CCR7+CD95- naive cells were sorted as memory, over 95% pure. This entry comes from a study of human CD4 T cells and Enterobacteriaceae. Profiling relied on immunoSEQ multiplex PCR, and the TCRdb table lists in-frame clones only, not all of them. The sample has approximately 26,000 clones, approximately 80% seen once. The specimen sequenced was memory CD4+ T cells from blood. The TCR sequence derives from a human donor in good health.

The CDR3 loop is CASSLRDSYNGELFF. The CDR3 coding sequence is TGTGCCAGCAGCTTACGGGACAGCTATAACGGGGAGCTGTTTTTT. The chain carries TRBV7-9 and TRBJ2-2; 7 bases agree with TRBD1. V was clipped by 2 bases and J by 7 bases; unmatched bases: 7. The CDR3 runs 15 residues. The germline CDR1 and CDR2 sequences are SEHNR and FQNEAQ (reference sequence).